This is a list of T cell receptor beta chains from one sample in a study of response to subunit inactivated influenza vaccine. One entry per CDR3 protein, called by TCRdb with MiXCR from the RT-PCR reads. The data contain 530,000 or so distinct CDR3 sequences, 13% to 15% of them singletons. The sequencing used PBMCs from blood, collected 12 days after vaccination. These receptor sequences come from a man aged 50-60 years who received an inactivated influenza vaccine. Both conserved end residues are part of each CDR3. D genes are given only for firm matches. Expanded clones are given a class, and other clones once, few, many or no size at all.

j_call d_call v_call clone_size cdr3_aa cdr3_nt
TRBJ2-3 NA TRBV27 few CASSFGGSADTQYF TGTGCCAGCAGTTTTGGTGGGAGTGCAGATACGCAGTATTTT
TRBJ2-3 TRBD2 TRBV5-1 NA CASSSGLAGAYSTDTQYF TGCGCCAGCAGCTCAGGACTAGCGGGGGCGTATAGCACAGATACGCAGTATTTT
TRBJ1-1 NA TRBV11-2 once CASSLDGPWQAFF TGTGCCAGCAGCTTAGATGGCCCCTGGCAAGCTTTCTTT
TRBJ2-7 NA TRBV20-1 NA CSAAPGLLGNEQYF TGCAGTGCTGCACCGGGACTCCTGGGCAACGAGCAGTACTTC
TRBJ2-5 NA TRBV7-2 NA CASSYRTREETQYF TGTGCCAGCAGCTATAGGACAAGAGAAGAGACCCAGTACTTC
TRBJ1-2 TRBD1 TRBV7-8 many CASSVDRVATYGYTF TGTGCCAGCAGCGTAGACAGGGTCGCTACCTATGGCTACACCTTC
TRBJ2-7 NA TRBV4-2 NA CASSPSPTLISDEQYF TGTGCCAGCAGCCCGAGCCCAACCCTCATTTCTGACGAGCAGTACTTC
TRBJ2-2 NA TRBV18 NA CASSPLTGLITGELFF TGTGCCAGCTCACCCTTAACTGGACTGATCACCGGGGAGCTGTTTTTT
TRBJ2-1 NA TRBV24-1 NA CATSDYELGLGSVQFF TGTGCCACCAGTGATTACGAACTAGGGCTAGGATCTGTGCAGTTCTTC
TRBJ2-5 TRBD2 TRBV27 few CASSQTSGRRNYQETQYF TGTGCCAGCAGTCAGACTAGCGGGAGGCGAAATTACCAAGAGACCCAGTACTTC
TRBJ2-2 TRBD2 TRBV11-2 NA CASSRGTRGIPGELFF TGTGCCAGCAGCAGAGGGACTAGAGGTATCCCCGGGGAGCTGTTTTTT
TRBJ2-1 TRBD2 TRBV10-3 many CAISELSGRHPGEQFF TGTGCCATCAGTGAGCTTAGCGGGAGACACCCCGGTGAGCAGTTCTTC
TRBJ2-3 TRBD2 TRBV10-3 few CATRKAGGADTQYF TGTGCCACGCGAAAGGCGGGAGGCGCAGATACGCAGTATTTT
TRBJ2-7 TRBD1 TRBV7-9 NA CASSSIQGAGIYEQYF TGTGCCAGCAGCTCGATACAGGGGGCTGGGATATACGAGCAGTACTTC
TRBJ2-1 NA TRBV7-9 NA CASSLGQVANEQFF TGTGCCAGCAGCTTAGGCCAGGTAGCAAATGAGCAGTTCTTC
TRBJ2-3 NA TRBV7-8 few CASSWWRIGTNPDTQYF TGTGCCAGCAGCTGGTGGAGGATTGGAACCAACCCAGATACGCAGTATTTT
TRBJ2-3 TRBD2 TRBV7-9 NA CASSPSSGGPADTQYF TGTGCCAGCAGCCCATCTAGCGGGGGGCCAGCAGATACGCAGTATTTT
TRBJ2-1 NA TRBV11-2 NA CASSYPSTSNEQFF TGTGCCAGCAGCTACCCCTCGACTAGCAATGAGCAGTTCTTC
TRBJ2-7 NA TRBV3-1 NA CASSQDQGGGGEQYF TGTGCCAGCAGCCAAGATCAAGGGGGAGGGGGCGAGCAGTACTTC
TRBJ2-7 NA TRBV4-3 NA CASSQGRTWEQYF TGCGCCAGCAGCCAAGGACGAACGTGGGAGCAGTACTTC
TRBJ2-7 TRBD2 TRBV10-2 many CASSVSGGYEQYF TGCGCCAGCAGTGTTAGCGGGGGCTACGAGCAGTACTTC
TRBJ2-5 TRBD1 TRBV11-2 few CASSVVGTGTGDVETQYF TGTGCCAGCAGCGTTGTAGGGACCGGGACAGGGGATGTAGAGACCCAGTACTTC
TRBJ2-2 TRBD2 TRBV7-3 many CASSKWGTSGSEGTGELFF TGTGCCAGCAGCAAATGGGGGACTAGCGGGAGTGAGGGGACCGGGGAGCTGTTTTTT
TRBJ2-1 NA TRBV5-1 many CASSFGETYNEQFF TGCGCCAGCAGCTTTGGCGAAACCTACAATGAGCAGTTCTTC
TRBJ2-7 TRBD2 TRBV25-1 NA CASSEFQFAGGSFEQYF TGTGCCAGCAGTGAATTTCAGTTCGCGGGAGGTTCTTTCGAGCAGTACTTC
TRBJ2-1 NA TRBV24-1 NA CATSDLGTYNEQFF TGTGCCACCAGTGATTTGGGGACCTACAATGAGCAGTTCTTC
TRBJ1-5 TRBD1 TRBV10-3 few CATSGQGANNQPQHF TGTGCCACCTCGGGACAGGGGGCCAATAATCAGCCCCAGCATTTT
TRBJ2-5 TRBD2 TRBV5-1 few CASSSRGAGVQETQYF TGCGCCAGCAGCTCGAGGGGAGCGGGGGTCCAAGAGACCCAGTACTTC
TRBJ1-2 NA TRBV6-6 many CASSYLNYGYTF TGTGCCAGCAGTTATCTGAACTATGGCTACACCTTC
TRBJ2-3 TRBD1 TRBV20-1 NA CSARPNRGPLGDTQYF TGCAGTGCTAGACCCAACAGGGGGCCCTTGGGTGATACGCAGTATTTT
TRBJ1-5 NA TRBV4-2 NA CASSQDWGGQPQHF TGTGCCAGCAGCCAAGATTGGGGTGGCCAGCCCCAGCATTTT
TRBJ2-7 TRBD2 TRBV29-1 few CSVDGLAGLHEQYF TGCAGCGTTGATGGCCTAGCGGGACTCCACGAGCAGTACTTC
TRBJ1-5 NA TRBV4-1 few CASSQDGGRQPQHF TGCGCCAGCAGCCAAGACGGAGGACGTCAGCCCCAGCATTTT
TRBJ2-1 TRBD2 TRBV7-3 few CASSLTLWFGTSGGSSYNEQFF TGTGCCAGCAGCTTAACTTTGTGGTTCGGGACTAGCGGGGGGAGCTCCTACAATGAGCAGTTCTTC
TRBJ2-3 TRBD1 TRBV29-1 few CSVDGTGGALDTQYF TGCAGCGTTGACGGGACAGGGGGCGCCTTAGATACGCAGTATTTT
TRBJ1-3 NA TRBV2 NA CASSEVYSGNTIYF TGTGCCAGCAGTGAGGTTTACTCTGGAAACACCATATATTTT
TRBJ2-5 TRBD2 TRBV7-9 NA CASSQGLAGAGTQYF TGTGCCAGCAGCCAAGGACTAGCGGGGGCTGGGACCCAGTACTTC
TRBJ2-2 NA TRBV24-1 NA CATSETSSRWDTGELFF TGTGCCACCAGTGAAACTTCTAGCAGATGGGACACCGGGGAGCTGTTTTTT
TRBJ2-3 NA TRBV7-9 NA CATRGGAYTQYF TGTGCAACGAGGGGTGGCGCTTATACGCAGTATTTT
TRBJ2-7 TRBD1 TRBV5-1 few CASSLDRGLSEQYF TGCGCCAGCAGCTTGGACAGGGGGCTTTCCGAGCAGTACTTC
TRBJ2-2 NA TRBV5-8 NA CASSLVIRDTGELFF TGTGCCAGCAGCCTTGTAATCAGGGACACCGGGGAGCTGTTTTTT
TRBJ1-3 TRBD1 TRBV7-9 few CATGGQPVYTIYF TGTGCCACCGGGGGACAGCCCGTTTACACCATATATTTT
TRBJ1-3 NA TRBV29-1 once CSALPGTSGNTIYF TGCAGCGCCCTGCCGGGGACCTCTGGAAACACCATATATTTT
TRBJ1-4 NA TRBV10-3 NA CTISPSDSLREKLFF TGTACCATCAGCCCCTCGGACAGCCTCAGGGAAAAACTGTTTTTT
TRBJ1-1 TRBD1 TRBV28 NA CASRTQGWVMNTEAVF TGTGCCAGCAGGACACAGGGGTGGGTGATGAACACTGAAGCTGTCTTT
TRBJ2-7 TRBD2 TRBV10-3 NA CATKPTSGNYEQYF TGTGCCACAAAGCCGACTAGCGGGAACTACGAGCAGTACTTC
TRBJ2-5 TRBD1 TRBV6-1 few CASTQGTGRSETQYF TGTGCCAGCACCCAGGGGACAGGGAGGAGCGAGACCCAGTACTTC
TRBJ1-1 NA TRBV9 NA CASSYRQVSTEAFF TGTGCCAGCAGCTACAGACAGGTCAGCACTGAAGCTTTCTTT
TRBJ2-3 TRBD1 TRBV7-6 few CASSLGSGTGVTDTQYF TGTGCCAGCAGCTTAGGCTCCGGGACAGGGGTGACAGATACGCAGTATTTT
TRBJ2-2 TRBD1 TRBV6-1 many CASRLPEGQGANTGELFF TGTGCCAGCAGGCTCCCGGAAGGACAGGGAGCGAACACCGGGGAGCTGTTTTTT
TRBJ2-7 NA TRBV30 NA CAWSDAYEQYF TGTGCCTGGAGTGATGCTTACGAGCAGTACTTC
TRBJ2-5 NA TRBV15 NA CATSSSTGKGETQYF TGTGCCACCAGCAGTAGTACAGGGAAGGGGGAGACCCAGTACTTC
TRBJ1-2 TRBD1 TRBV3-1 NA CASSPRWDSYGYTF TGTGCCAGCAGCCCACGATGGGACAGTTATGGCTACACCTTC
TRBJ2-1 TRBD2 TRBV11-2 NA CASSLEGSGRLKNEQFF TGTGCCAGCAGCTTAGAGGGGAGCGGGAGGCTTAAGAATGAGCAGTTCTTC
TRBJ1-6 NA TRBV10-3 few CAISESRQGGSPLHF TGTGCCATCAGTGAGTCCCGGCAGGGTGGGTCACCCCTCCACTTT
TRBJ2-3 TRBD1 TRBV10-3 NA CATTYRTGQDTQYF TGTGCCACGACCTATCGGACAGGGCAAGATACGCAGTATTTT
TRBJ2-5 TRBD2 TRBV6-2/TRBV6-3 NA CASSYSSGRGMGETQYF TGTGCCAGCAGTTACTCTAGCGGGAGAGGTATGGGAGAGACCCAGTACTTC
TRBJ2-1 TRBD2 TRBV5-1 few CASSTPGGGTYNEQFF TGCGCCAGCAGCACCCCGGGCGGGGGGACCTACAATGAGCAGTTCTTC
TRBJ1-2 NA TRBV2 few CASSEEGNYGYTF TGTGCCAGCAGTGAAGAGGGGAACTATGGCTACACCTTC